This TCR beta chain was obtained from a study of response to subunit inactivated influenza vaccine. Study-level findings and limits: Authors suggested few new T cells are recruited by each seasonal influenza vaccination.

This clonotype was recorded once. Its antigen is currently unknown. The CDR3 covers 15 residues. Germline CDR1 reads LGHNA; CDR2 reads YSLEER. V lost 0 bases to trimming and J lost 5 bases, with 10 bases between them. Each CDR3 protein gets one entry after TCRdb re-called the RT-PCR reads with MiXCR. The sample consists of about 800,000 distinct CDR3 sequences, around 20% of them appearing once. The V and J genes are TRBV4-3 and TRBJ1-4, with D hard to call. The sequencing used PBMCs from blood, collected more than 4 days after vaccination. This TCR came from a man aged 50-60 years who received an inactivated influenza vaccine. In DNA, the CDR3 is TGCGCCAGCAGCCAAGAGCGGGCAGTAAATGAAAAACTGTTTTTT. Protein product: CASSQERAVNEKLFF.